The present T cell receptor (beta chain) was sequenced within a study of response to subunit inactivated influenza vaccine. General study points: Authors suggested seasonal influenza vaccinations each recruit few new T cells.

Germline trimming cut 0 bases from V and 4 bases from J; bases unmatched to any gene: 14. There are 18 residues in the CDR3. Per germline, CDR1 SGHRS and CDR2 YFSETQ. This clonotype was seen a few times. Its cognate antigen is unknown. TCRdb reprocessed the RT-PCR reads with MiXCR, giving one entry per CDR3 protein. The sample holds fewer than 800,000 distinct CDR3 sequences; approximately 14% are singletons and the top ten take around 10%. The sample was PBMCs from blood, taken less than 13 days after vaccination. This chain joins TRBV5-1 and TRBJ1-2; 8 bases are shared with TRBD1. This receptor was taken from a man aged 50 to 59 who received an inactivated influenza vaccine. CDR3 residues: CASSLGTGFAEVGYGYTF. CDR3 DNA sequence: TGCGCCAGCAGCTTGGGGACAGGGTTCGCTGAGGTTGGCTATGGCTACACCTTC. The whole variable domain, filled in from reference TRBV5-1 and TRBJ1-2, reads KAGVTQTPRYLIKTRGQQVTLSCSPISGHRSVSWYQQTPGQGLQFLFEYFSETQRNKGNFPGRFSGRQFSNSRSEMNVSTLELGDSALYLCASSLGTGFAEVGYGYTFGSGTRLTVV.